Shown below are 32 T cell receptor beta chains from a single sample sequenced in a study of beta chain features in type 1 diabetes. Study-level points and caveats: Within each of all four CD4+ subsets, Type 1 diabetes patients had TCRB CDR3s that were moderately but significantly shorter.

For these receptors, no antigen is known. The entirety of the isolated RNA underwent reverse transcription, so expressed TCRB transcripts were sequenced. The protocol was immunoSEQ multiplex PCR, while the TCRdb copy is restricted to in-frame clones and leaves out a portion. The sample includes roughly 15,000 clones, roughly 70% seen only once; the top ten take around 0.8%. The material sequenced was stem cell memory CD4+ T cells from blood. The source of these receptors is a man in his thirties or forties with type 1 diabetes.

This clone was observed a handful of times. The V gene is TRBV29-1, the J gene TRBJ1-2, with TRBD1 matching 7 bases. J gave up 8 bases and V 1 base, and 4 bases lay outside the gene matches. Germline assignment: CDR1 SQVTM and CDR2 ANQGSEA. CDR3 length: 12 residues. The CDR3 spells CSVEGQGSGYTF. The CDR3 bases are TGCAGCGTTGAAGGACAGGGTAGCGGCTACACCTTC.

The CDR3 spells CASSQHRGPGEGQFF. The CDR3 DNA sequence: TGTGCCAGCAGCCAACACAGGGGTCCCGGAGAGGGGCAGTTCTTC. The chain employs TRBV7-9 and TRBJ2-1; 7 bases agree with TRBD1. Unmatched junction bases numbered 16, after V lost 5 bases and J lost 12 bases. Germline V CDR1 and CDR2: SEHNR, FQNEAQ (reference sequence). The CDR3 totals 15 residues.

CDR3 in amino acids: CASRGTGGLYEQYF. CDR3 bases: TGTGCCAGCAGGGGGACAGGGGGTTTGTACGAGCAGTACTTC. The chain couples TRBV6-8 to TRBJ2-7; 11 nucleotides match TRBD1. V shed 6 bases, J shed 4 bases, and the junction held 5 bases outside the gene matches. The CDR3 is 14 residues long. Germline assignment: CDR1 MNHGY and CDR2 SAAAGT.

The chain links TRBV5-1 to TRBJ2-5, with 7 bases matching TRBD1. The CDR3 totals 14 residues. Germline loops: CDR1 SGHRS, CDR2 YFSETQ. Unmatched junction bases numbered 9, after V lost 6 bases and J lost 4 bases. The CDR3 loop is CASTQGEIGETQYF. The CDR3 coding sequence is TGCGCCAGCACCCAGGGGGAGATCGGAGAGACCCAGTACTTC.

This chain connects TRBV19 to TRBJ1-5, with D hard to call. With 3 bases removed from V and 0 bases from J, the gap between germline ends came to 12 bases. This CDR3 has 16 amino acids. In germline, CDR1 is LNHDA, CDR2 SQIVND (reference sequence). This CDR3 reads CASSMFRDGSNQPQHF. Written as DNA, the CDR3 is TGTGCCAGTAGTATGTTTAGAGATGGTAGCAATCAGCCCCAGCATTTT.

This chain uses TRBV19 with TRBJ2-3; 7 bases match TRBD2. Germline loops: CDR1 LNHDA, CDR2 SQIVND (reference sequence). J was trimmed by 4 bases and V by 3 bases; bases with no gene match: 1. This CDR3 spans 13 amino acids. This CDR3 reads CASSIGGADTQYF. CDR3 nucleotides: TGTGCCAGTAGTATTGGGGGGGCAGATACGCAGTATTTT.

This clone was seen just once. This chain joins TRBV5-6 and TRBJ1-2; D gene uncertain. CDR1 is SGHDT, CDR2 YYEEEE, per germline. V dropped 0 bases and J dropped 4 bases, with 13 bases sitting between them. The CDR3 covers 15 residues. The CDR3 region is CASSLDPPRRYGYTF. CDR3 nucleotides: TGTGCCAGCAGCTTGGATCCGCCGCGGCGCTATGGCTACACCTTC.

This sequence joins TRBV28 and TRBJ1-6; no clear D gene. Trimming left V 2 bases short and J 10 bases short, with 9 bases between. The V gene's germline CDR1 is MDHEN and CDR2 SYDVKM. The CDR3 length is 13 residues. The CDR3 DNA reads as TGTGCCAGCAGTTTAAACGGCGGGTCACCCCTCCACTTT. Translating it yields CASSLNGGSPLHF.

This clone came up a few times. The rearrangement links TRBV27 to TRBJ2-3; TRBD1 aligns across 7 bases. The germline gives CDR1 MNHEY, CDR2 SMNVEV (reference sequence). With V trimmed by 2 bases and J by 1 base, 9 bases remained unmatched. The CDR3 sequence is 17 residues long. The CDR3 DNA reads as TGTGCCAGCAGTTTAAAATATCGACAGGGAGGCACAGATACGCAGTATTTT. This codes for CASSLKYRQGGTDTQYF.

The chain links TRBV9 to TRBJ2-3; 11 bases line up with TRBD2. The CDR3 loop spans 16 amino acids. The ends lost 7 bases at V and 1 base at J; junction bases unmatched: 8. From germline, CDR1 is SGDLS and CDR2 YYNGEE. CDR3 coding DNA: TGTGCCAGCTCCAGCCCACTAGCGGGGGGCACAGATACGCAGTATTTT. Protein product: CASSSPLAGGTDTQYF. The full variable domain, with the rest looked up from reference TRBV9 and TRBJ2-3, is DSGVTQTPKHLITATGQRVTLRCSPRSGDLSVYWYQQSLDQGLQFLIQYYNGEERAKGNILERFSAQQFPDLHSELNLSSLELGDSALYFCASSSPLAGGTDTQYFGPGTRLTVL.

This clone was seen only a few times. The rearrangement links TRBV9 to TRBJ1-4; D gene ambiguous. There are 16 residues in the CDR3. Germline assignment: CDR1 SGDLS and CDR2 YYNGEE. V gave up 1 base and J gave up 5 bases, with 15 bases separating them. CDR3 sequence: CASSVQTGAANEKLFF. CDR3 DNA: TGTGCCAGCAGCGTACAAACGGGAGCAGCGAATGAAAAACTGTTTTTT.

V usage is TRBV19 and J usage is TRBJ2-1; weak D call: TRBD2 (5 bases). CDR1 is LNHDA, CDR2 SQIVND, per germline (reference sequence). CDR3 size: 14 residues. Deletions cut 7 bases from V and 5 bases from J, with 15 bases between. DNA for the CDR3: TGTGCCAGTAAGACGGGGAGCAAACACAATGAGCAGTTCTTC. Its translation is CASKTGSKHNEQFF.

The sample holds one count of this clone. The chain links TRBV5-4 to TRBJ2-1; a possible D gene is TRBD1 (6 bases). The V gene's germline CDR1 is SGHNT and CDR2 YYREEE (reference sequence). V was shortened by 4 bases and J by 4 bases, with 18 bases between the two germline ends. This CDR3 contains 16 residues. The chain's CDR3 is CASSPAGRGRYNEQFF. In DNA, the CDR3 is TGTGCCAGCAGCCCGGCCGGCAGGGGAAGGTACAATGAGCAGTTCTTC.

The chain combines TRBV2 with TRBJ1-5; weak D call: TRBD1 (5 bases). This CDR3 is built from 15 residues. CDR1 is SNHLY and CDR2 is FYNNEI in the germline V gene. V was shortened by 2 bases and J by 10 bases, with 18 bases between the two germline ends. The CDR3 loop reads CASSEREGLQVPQHF. The CDR3 DNA sequence: TGTGCCAGCAGTGAACGGGAGGGGCTACAAGTACCCCAGCATTTT. Looking up the rest from reference TRBV2 and TRBJ1-5 gives the full variable domain: EPEVTQTPSHQVTQMGQEVILRCVPISNHLYFYWYRQILGQKVEFLVSFYNNEISEKSEIFDDQFSVERPDGSNFTLKIRSTKLEDSAMYFCASSEREGLQVPQHFGDGTRLSIL.

The rearrangement links TRBV5-4 to TRBJ2-7; a possible D gene is TRBD2 (5 bases). Looked up from germline, CDR1 is SGHNT and CDR2 is YYREEE (reference sequence). Trimming removed 0 bases from V and 2 bases from J, with 12 bases in between. CDR3 length: 15 amino acids. CDR3 sequence: CASSLEVGRAYEQYF. As DNA, the CDR3 is TGTGCCAGCAGCTTGGAGGTAGGGAGAGCCTACGAGCAGTACTTC.

The rearrangement joins TRBV5-1 to TRBJ2-7; perhaps TRBD2 as D (6 bases). This CDR3 region has 14 residues. Germline CDR1 and CDR2: SGHRS and YFSETQ. The V end was cut by 3 bases, the J end by 3 bases, with 13 bases between. The CDR3 is CASSSTAGLYEQYF. The CDR3 coding sequence is TGCGCCAGCAGCTCCACCGCGGGGCTCTACGAGCAGTACTTC.

This rearrangement joins TRBV4-2 to TRBJ2-7, with D tentatively TRBD2 (6 bases). Germline V CDR1 and CDR2: LGHNA, YNFKEQ. Deletions cut 1 base from V and 3 bases from J, with 7 bases between. The length of the CDR3 is 13 residues. The CDR3 bases are TGTGCCAGCAGCCAAGTGGGGGGCTACGAGCAGTACTTC. Translated, it gives CASSQVGGYEQYF.

Written as DNA, the CDR3 is TGTGCCAGCAGCTTATGGGGGCAGGGTCTTGGCGGGGAGCTGTTTTTT. Protein: CASSLWGQGLGGELFF. The chain joins TRBV7-6 to TRBJ2-2; possible D gene TRBD1, 6 bases. The CDR3 has 16 amino acids. The germline V and J ends were trimmed by 2 bases and 7 bases, with 17 bases remaining between them. Germline CDR1 reads SGHVS; CDR2 reads FNYEAQ.

The chain links TRBV4-2 to TRBJ2-3; TRBD1 matches 8 bases. The CDR3 is made up of 16 amino acids. Unmatched junction bases numbered 7, after V lost 1 base and J lost 4 bases. CDR1 and CDR2 (germline): LGHNA, YNFKEQ. This CDR3 reads CASSQGQGATPDTQYF. In DNA, the CDR3 is TGTGCCAGCAGCCAAGGTCAGGGGGCAACCCCAGATACGCAGTATTTT.

This chain links TRBV5-1 with TRBJ2-7; tentative D call: TRBD1 (7 bases). V lost 0 bases to trimming and J lost 6 bases, with 16 bases between them. The CDR3 has 15 residues. Looked up from germline, CDR1 is SGHRS and CDR2 is YFSETQ. The CDR3 nucleotides are TGCGCCAGCAGCTTGGAAGGAGGGGGCTTTACCGAGCAGTACTTC. As protein: CASSLEGGGFTEQYF.

This chain uses TRBV5-1 with TRBJ2-2; possible D gene TRBD2, 6 bases. The CDR3 has 16 amino acids. CDR1 and CDR2 (germline): SGHRS, YFSETQ. V was cut by 0 bases and J by 6 bases, with 15 bases left in between. This CDR3 reads CASSLGLEARPGELFF. CDR3 nucleotides: TGCGCCAGCAGCTTGGGACTAGAGGCTCGTCCCGGGGAGCTGTTTTTT.

DNA for the CDR3: TGCGCCAGCAGCCAAGGGGTAACGGGAAGCTCCTACAATGAGCAGTTCTTC. It translates to CASSQGVTGSSYNEQFF. V gene TRBV4-1 combines with J gene TRBJ2-1, with D tentatively TRBD2 (5 bases). V was clipped by 1 base and J by 0 bases, with 13 bases between them. Germline values: CDR1 MGHRA, CDR2 YSYEKL. This CDR3 comprises 17 residues.

V is TRBV13 and J is TRBJ2-5; tentative D call: TRBD2 (5 bases). Deletions cut 5 bases from V and 5 bases from J, with 12 bases between. This CDR3 spans 13 amino acids. Germline lookup yields CDR1 PRHDT and CDR2 FYEKMQ (reference sequence). The CDR3 region has the DNA TGTGCCAGCAGCCCCTCTCGGAGGGAGACCCAGTACTTC. Translating gives CASSPSRRETQYF.

The chain is built from TRBV6-6 and TRBJ1-6, with 10 bases that match TRBD1. V was pared by 6 bases and J by 6 bases, with 5 bases of the junction left unmatched. In germline, CDR1 is MNHNY, CDR2 SVGAGI (reference sequence). The CDR3 covers 15 residues. CDR3: CASSHRDRGNSPLHF. The CDR3 DNA follows: TGTGCCAGCAGCCATCGGGACAGGGGTAATTCACCCCTCCACTTT.

This clone was observed a handful of times. The chain employs TRBV4-2 and TRBJ1-1, with 9 bases that match TRBD1. V was pared by 4 bases and J by 3 bases, with 6 bases of the junction left unmatched. Germline V gene lookup returns CDR1 LGHNA and CDR2 YNFKEQ. CDR3 length: 15 amino acids. Written as DNA, the CDR3 is TGTGCCAGCAGCCCGGGGACAGGGCTGGACACTGAAGCTTTCTTT. It encodes CASSPGTGLDTEAFF.

V gene TRBV5-1 combines with J gene TRBJ2-1; D may be TRBD2 (7 bases). V was pared by 6 bases and J by 3 bases, with 19 bases between. Germline loops: CDR1 SGHRS, CDR2 YFSETQ. This CDR3 has 16 residues. The CDR3 loop reads CASNQGRGGYYNEQFF. The CDR3 DNA sequence: TGCGCCAGCAACCAGGGGAGGGGGGGGTACTACAATGAGCAGTTCTTC. Looking up the rest from reference TRBV5-1 and TRBJ2-1 gives the full variable domain: KAGVTQTPRYLIKTRGQQVTLSCSPISGHRSVSWYQQTPGQGLQFLFEYFSETQRNKGNFPGRFSGRQFSNSRSEMNVSTLELGDSALYLCASNQGRGGYYNEQFFGPGTRLTVL.

V gene TRBV5-1 combines with J gene TRBJ2-1; D is undetermined. This CDR3 has 15 residues. Trimming pared 0 bases from V and 5 bases from J, leaving 12 bases between. Germline CDR1 reads SGHRS; CDR2 reads YFSETQ. The CDR3 spells CASSLEVGGNNEQFF. CDR3 DNA sequence: TGCGCCAGCAGCTTGGAGGTCGGCGGCAACAATGAGCAGTTCTTC. Using reference TRBV5-1 and TRBJ2-1 for the parts outside the CDR3, the full variable domain is KAGVTQTPRYLIKTRGQQVTLSCSPISGHRSVSWYQQTPGQGLQFLFEYFSETQRNKGNFPGRFSGRQFSNSRSEMNVSTLELGDSALYLCASSLEVGGNNEQFFGPGTRLTVL.

This chain joins TRBV27 and TRBJ1-6; maybe TRBD1 (5 bases). The CDR3 has 16 amino acids. Germline assignment: CDR1 MNHEY and CDR2 SMNVEV (reference sequence). V was trimmed by 3 bases and J by 13 bases, leaving 22 bases between them. The CDR3 sequence: CASSFAGRGRTLPLHF. The CDR3 nucleotides read TGTGCCAGCAGTTTCGCGGGACGGGGTAGAACGCTCCCCCTCCACTTT.

Only a few counts were recorded for this clone. The chain links TRBV29-1 to TRBJ2-3; 7 bases agree with TRBD1. J lost 3 bases, V lost 7 bases, and 7 bases had no gene match. The CDR3 sequence is 13 residues long. Germline lookup yields CDR1 SQVTM and CDR2 ANQGSEA. Here the CDR3 DNA reads TGCAGCGCCTCAACAGGGGTAACAGATACGCAGTATTTT. It translates to CSASTGVTDTQYF.

The J gene is TRBJ2-1, the V gene TRBV7-2, with unresolved D. V dropped 3 bases and J dropped 5 bases, with 8 bases sitting between them. CDR1 is SGHTA, CDR2 FQGNSA, per germline. This CDR3 is built from 13 residues. Here the CDR3 DNA reads TGTGCCAGCAGCTTTACACATAACAATGAGCAGTTCTTC. It encodes CASSFTHNNEQFF.

This sequence joins TRBV7-9 and TRBJ1-2; unclear D gene. The V end lost 5 bases, the J end lost 4 bases, and 17 bases lay between the germline ends. In germline, CDR1 is SEHNR, CDR2 FQNEAQ (reference sequence). The CDR3 has 15 residues. In DNA, the CDR3 is TGTGCCAGCAGCACCCGGGAGAGTAGGAGCTATGGCTACACCTTC. It codes for CASSTRESRSYGYTF.

This clone was counted between two and nine times. The gene calls are TRBV28 and TRBJ2-3, with 9 bases fitting TRBD2. This CDR3 is built from 14 residues. The V gene's germline CDR1 is MDHEN and CDR2 SYDVKM. Trimming cost V 5 bases and J 2 bases; bases outside gene matches: 2. The CDR3 DNA is TGTGCCAGCAGTAGCGGGGGGAACACAGATACGCAGTATTTT. Translation: CASSSGGNTDTQYF.